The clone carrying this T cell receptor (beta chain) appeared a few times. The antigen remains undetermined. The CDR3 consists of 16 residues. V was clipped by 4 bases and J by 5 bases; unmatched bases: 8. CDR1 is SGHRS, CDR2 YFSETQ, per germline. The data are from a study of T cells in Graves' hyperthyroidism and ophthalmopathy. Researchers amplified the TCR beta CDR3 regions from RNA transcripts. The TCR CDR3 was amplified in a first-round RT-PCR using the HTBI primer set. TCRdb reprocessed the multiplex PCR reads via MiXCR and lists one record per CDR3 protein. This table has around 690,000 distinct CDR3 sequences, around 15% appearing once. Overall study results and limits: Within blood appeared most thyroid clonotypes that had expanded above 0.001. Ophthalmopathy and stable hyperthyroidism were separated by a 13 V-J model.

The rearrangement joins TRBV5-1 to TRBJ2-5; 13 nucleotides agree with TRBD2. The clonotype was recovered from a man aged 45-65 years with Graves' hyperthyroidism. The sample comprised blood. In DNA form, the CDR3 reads TGCGCCAGCAGCCTGGGACTAGCGGGAACAGGGGAGACCCAGTACTTC. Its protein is CASSLGLAGTGETQYF.